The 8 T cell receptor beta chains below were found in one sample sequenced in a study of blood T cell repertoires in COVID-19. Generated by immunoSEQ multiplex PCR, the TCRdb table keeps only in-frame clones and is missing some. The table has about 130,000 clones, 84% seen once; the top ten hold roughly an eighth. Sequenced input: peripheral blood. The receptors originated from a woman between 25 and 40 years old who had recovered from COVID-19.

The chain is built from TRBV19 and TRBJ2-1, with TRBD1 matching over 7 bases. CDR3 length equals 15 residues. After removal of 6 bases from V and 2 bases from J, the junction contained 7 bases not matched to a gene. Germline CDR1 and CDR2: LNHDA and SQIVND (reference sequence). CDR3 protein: CASSNGQGAYNEQFF. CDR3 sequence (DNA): TGTGCCAGTAGCAATGGGCAGGGGGCCTACAATGAGCAGTTCTTC. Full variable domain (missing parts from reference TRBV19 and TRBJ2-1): DGGITQSPKYLFRKEGQNVTLSCEQNLNHDAMYWYRQDPGQGLRLIYYSQIVNDFQKGDIAEGYSVSREKKESFPLTVTSAQKNPTAFYLCASSNGQGAYNEQFFGPGTRLTVL.

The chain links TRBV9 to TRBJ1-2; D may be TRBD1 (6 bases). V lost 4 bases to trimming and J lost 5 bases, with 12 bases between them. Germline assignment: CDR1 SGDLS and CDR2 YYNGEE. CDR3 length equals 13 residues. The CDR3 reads CASSPRGGYGYTF. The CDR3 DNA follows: TGTGCCAGCAGCCCTAGGGGGGGGTATGGCTACACCTTC.

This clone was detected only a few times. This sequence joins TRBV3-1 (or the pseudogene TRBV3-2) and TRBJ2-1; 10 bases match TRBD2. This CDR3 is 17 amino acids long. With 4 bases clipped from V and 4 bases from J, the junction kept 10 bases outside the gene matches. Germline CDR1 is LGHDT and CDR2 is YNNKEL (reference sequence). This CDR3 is CASSPQMTSGPYNEQFF. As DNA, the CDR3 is TGTGCCAGCAGCCCCCAAATGACTAGCGGGCCTTACAATGAGCAGTTCTTC.

The CDR3 nucleotides read TGTGCCAGCAGCTCAGGACAGTTGTTCACTGGAAACACCATATATTTT. The encoded protein is CASSSGQLFTGNTIYF. V and J are TRBV7-6 and TRBJ1-3, with a tentative D call TRBD1 (6 bases). In germline, CDR1 is SGHVS, CDR2 FNYEAQ. V lost 4 bases and J 2 bases, leaving 15 bases between the germline ends. The CDR3 is made up of 16 amino acids. The full variable domain, with the rest looked up from reference TRBV7-6 and TRBJ1-3, is GAGVSQSPRYKVTKRGQDVALRCDPISGHVSLYWYRQALGQGPEFLTYFNYEAQQDKSGLPNDRFSAERPEGSISTLTIQRTEQRDSAMYRCASSSGQLFTGNTIYFGEGSWLTVV.

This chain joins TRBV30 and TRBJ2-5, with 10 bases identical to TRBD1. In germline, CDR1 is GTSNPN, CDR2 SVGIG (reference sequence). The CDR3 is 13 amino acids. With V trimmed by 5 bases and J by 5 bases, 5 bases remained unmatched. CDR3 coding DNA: TGTGCCTGGGACAGGGGGCGACGGGAGACCCAGTACTTC. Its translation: CAWDRGRRETQYF.

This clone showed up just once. The CDR3 region is CASSGRDNEQFF. In DNA, the CDR3 is TGTGCCAGTTCGGGAAGAGACAATGAGCAGTTCTTC. The rearrangement joins TRBV6-5 to TRBJ2-1; TRBD2 might be the D (5 bases). Per the germline V gene, CDR1 is MNHEY and CDR2 is SVGAGI. V dropped 9 bases and J dropped 5 bases, with 11 bases sitting between them. The CDR3 loop spans 12 amino acids.

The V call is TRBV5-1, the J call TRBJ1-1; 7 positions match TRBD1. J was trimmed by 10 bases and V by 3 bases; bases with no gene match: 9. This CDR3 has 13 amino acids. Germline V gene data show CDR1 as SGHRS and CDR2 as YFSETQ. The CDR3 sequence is CASSWDSQLAAFF. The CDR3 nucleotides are TGCGCCAGCAGCTGGGACAGCCAGTTGGCAGCTTTCTTT.

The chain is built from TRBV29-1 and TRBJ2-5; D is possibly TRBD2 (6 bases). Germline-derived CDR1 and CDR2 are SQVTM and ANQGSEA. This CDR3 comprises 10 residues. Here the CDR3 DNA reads TGCATGGGAGGTTCAGAGACCCAGTACTTC. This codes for CMGGSETQYF. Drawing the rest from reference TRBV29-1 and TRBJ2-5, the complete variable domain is SAVISQKPSRDICQRGTSLTIQCQVDSQVTMMFWYRQQPGQSLTLIATANQGSEATYESGFVIDKFPISRPNLTFSTLTVSNMSPEDSSIYLCMGGSETQYFGPGTRLLVL.